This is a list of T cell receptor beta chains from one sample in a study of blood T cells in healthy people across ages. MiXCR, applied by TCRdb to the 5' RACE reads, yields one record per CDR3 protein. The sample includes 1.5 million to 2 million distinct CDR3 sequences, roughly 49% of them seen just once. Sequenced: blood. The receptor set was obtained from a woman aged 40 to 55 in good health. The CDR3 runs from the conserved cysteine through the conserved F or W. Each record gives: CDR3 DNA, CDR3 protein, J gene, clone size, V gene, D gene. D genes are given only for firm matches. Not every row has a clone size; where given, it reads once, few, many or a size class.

TGTGCCATCAGAACCAACCCCCAAGAGACCCAGTACTTC CAIRTNPQETQYF TRBJ2-5 NA TRBV10-3 NA
TGTGCCAGCACCATCCCGGACAGGGGCTCCTACGAGCAGTACTTC CASTIPDRGSYEQYF TRBJ2-7 NA TRBV14 TRBD1
TGTGCCAGCAGTTACCGGGACAGGGGCCGGGAGCAGTACTTC CASSYRDRGREQYF TRBJ2-7 few TRBV27 TRBD1
TGCAGTGCGAGCCCTCTGACCCGGACCGATCGTTCCCTCCACTTT CSASPLTRTDRSLHF TRBJ1-6 NA TRBV20-1 NA
TGTGCCAGCAGTGAAGGAGTTCTGGGGGAGACCCAGTACTTC CASSEGVLGETQYF TRBJ2-5 few TRBV25-1 NA
TGTGCCAGCAGTTTTAACACTTATGAAAAACTGTTTTTT CASSFNTYEKLFF TRBJ1-4 NA TRBV12-3/TRBV12-4 NA
TGCAGTGCTAGACGACGGACGAGCTCCTACGAGCAGTACTTC CSARRRTSSYEQYF TRBJ2-7 few TRBV20-1 NA
TGTGCCAGCAGCTTAGTTTTGGGGAGCACAGATACGCAGTATTTT CASSLVLGSTDTQYF TRBJ2-3 few TRBV5-1 NA
TGTGTCGGGCGGGGGGCTAACAATGAGCAGTTCTTC CVGRGANNEQFF TRBJ2-1 once TRBV2 TRBD2
TGTGCCAGCAGCTTAGTCCCCACTACCCAGACTAGCGGGGGAGCAGATACGCAGTATTTT CASSLVPTTQTSGGADTQYF TRBJ2-3 NA TRBV7-2 TRBD2
TGTGCCAGCAGCCAAGTTCTTGAACAGGGGGCAGGGGGAGAGACCCAGTACTTC CASSQVLEQGAGGETQYF TRBJ2-5 NA TRBV4-2 TRBD1
TGTGCCAGCAGCTTGGGTCTCAACGGGATTTACGAGCAGTACTTC CASSLGLNGIYEQYF TRBJ2-7 many TRBV7-2 NA
TGTGCCAGCAGCACCACTACTAGCGCGGGGGGGGAGACCCAGTACTTC CASSTTTSAGGETQYF TRBJ2-5 NA TRBV7-9 TRBD2
TGTGCCAGCACCCTCCTGGGGCAGGTGGGGACTGAAGCTTTCTTT CASTLLGQVGTEAFF TRBJ1-1 NA TRBV28 NA
TGTGCCATCAGGGGACAGGGCGAGGAGACCCAGTACTTC CAIRGQGEETQYF TRBJ2-5 many TRBV10-3 TRBD1
TGTGCCAGCAGCCCAGAAGGGACTAGCGGGGAAAGCTCCTACAATGAGCAGTTCTTC CASSPEGTSGESSYNEQFF TRBJ2-1 NA TRBV9 TRBD2
TGTGCCAGCAGCCTCCGGGACAGGGAGGCTTCTAACTATGGCTACACCTTC CASSLRDREASNYGYTF TRBJ1-2 NA TRBV4-2 TRBD1
TGTGCCAGCAGACCGTCAACAGGGTCGCACTACAATGAGCAGTTCTTC CASRPSTGSHYNEQFF TRBJ2-1 NA TRBV3-1 NA
TGTGCCAGCAGCTTAGTATGGTCTAATGAAATACTGTTTTTT CASSLVWSNEILFF TRBJ1-4 NA TRBV7-8 NA
TGTGCCAGCAGGGGACGGCAATCTAACACTGAAGCTTTCTTT CASRGRQSNTEAFF TRBJ1-1 once TRBV12-3/TRBV12-4 NA
TGTGCCAGCAGCCGAGGGACAGAGGCCTACGAGCAGTACTTC CASSRGTEAYEQYF TRBJ2-7 once TRBV5-5 TRBD1
TGTGCCAGCAGTGAAGACAGCCCAAAACTGTTTTTT CASSEDSPKLFF TRBJ1-4 NA TRBV25-1 NA
TGCAGTGCTGGGCGGGGGGGCAGCACAGATACGCAGTATTTT CSAGRGGSTDTQYF TRBJ2-3 NA TRBV20-1 TRBD2
TGTGCCAGCAGTCCAACGTCCATCGCTGGGGCGCTTGAGCAGTACTTC CASSPTSIAGALEQYF TRBJ2-7 NA TRBV12-3/TRBV12-4 NA
TGTGCCAGCAGCTTGGGCGACCGGATCGACAATGAGCAGTTCTTC CASSLGDRIDNEQFF TRBJ2-1 few TRBV12-1 NA
TGCAGTGCCCTCTGGTCGGGGCTTTCGGGGACCCAGTACTTC CSALWSGLSGTQYF TRBJ2-5 many TRBV20-1 NA
TGTGCCAGCAGCTTTGACGCGAACACCGGGGAGCTGTTTTTT CASSFDANTGELFF TRBJ2-2 NA TRBV7-2 NA
TGTGCCAGCAGTGGAAGAGTGAGAGCAGATACGCAGTATTTT CASSGRVRADTQYF TRBJ2-3 NA TRBV12-3/TRBV12-4 NA
TGTGCCAGCACTGAGAGAGGACAGGGAAATTCACCCCTCCACTTT CASTERGQGNSPLHF TRBJ1-6 NA TRBV12-3/TRBV12-4 TRBD1
TGTGCCAGCTCACCACCGAACCCCAACGGGACAGATACGCAGTATTTT CASSPPNPNGTDTQYF TRBJ2-3 NA TRBV18 NA
TGTGCCAGCAGCCAAGAGAGTAGGGAGACTGGGGCCAACGTCCTGACTTTC CASSQESRETGANVLTF TRBJ2-6 NA TRBV4-2 NA
TGCAGCGTGGGGACTACTACCTACAATGAGCAGTTCTTC CSVGTTTYNEQFF TRBJ2-1 few TRBV29-1 TRBD2
TGCAGTGCTCCCGATGTTGGGACTAGCGGTTACACAGATACGCAGTATTTT CSAPDVGTSGYTDTQYF TRBJ2-3 few TRBV20-1 TRBD2
TGTGCCAGCAGTTTACCCACCCCGGGGAGTGGAGATACGCAGTATTTT CASSLPTPGSGDTQYF TRBJ2-3 NA TRBV28 NA
TGTGCCAGCAGCGTAGTGGAGGGGGCCTCCGGTGAGCAGTTCTTC CASSVVEGASGEQFF TRBJ2-1 few TRBV9 NA
TGTGCCAGCAGCCCAGGCCAGGGCGTGGAGGAGACCCAGTACTTC CASSPGQGVEETQYF TRBJ2-5 few TRBV11-1 NA
TGTGCCACACGGGGACAGGGTTACGAGCAGTACTTC CATRGQGYEQYF TRBJ2-7 few TRBV27 TRBD1
TGTGCCAGCAGTTACGGGACAAATTATGGCTACACCTTC CASSYGTNYGYTF TRBJ1-2 NA TRBV6-6 NA
TGTGCCATCAGTGTTGCAGGGTTGGAGACCCAGTACTTC CAISVAGLETQYF TRBJ2-5 NA TRBV10-3 NA
TGCAGTGCTAGAGAAGACAGGGGAGTGGCAGATACGCAGTATTTT CSAREDRGVADTQYF TRBJ2-3 NA TRBV20-1 TRBD1
TGTGCCAGCAGGATTTCCCCCGGGACTAAAGAGACCCAGTACTTC CASRISPGTKETQYF TRBJ2-5 NA TRBV6-6 TRBD2
TGTGCCACCAGCAGAGATGAGAGACCCGCTAGCCCCAATGAGCAGTTCTTC CATSRDERPASPNEQFF TRBJ2-1 NA TRBV15 NA
TGTGCCAGCAGCTTTACAGTCATCTCTTCACCCCTCCACTTT CASSFTVISSPLHF TRBJ1-6 NA TRBV7-2 NA
TGTGCCAGCATCCGGGACAGTGCGTCTGGGGCCAACGTCCTGACTTTC CASIRDSASGANVLTF TRBJ2-6 NA TRBV6-2/TRBV6-3 TRBD1
TGTGCCAGCAGGATGTCGTCCCGGTACAATGAGCAGTTCTTC CASRMSSRYNEQFF TRBJ2-1 few TRBV7-2 NA
TGCAGTGGCGTCCCGGGACAGGGGGCGGAGACCCAGTACTTC CSGVPGQGAETQYF TRBJ2-5 few TRBV20-1 TRBD1
TGTGCCAGCGGACTACGCTCCTACAATGAGCAGTTCTTC CASGLRSYNEQFF TRBJ2-1 few TRBV6-2/TRBV6-3 NA
TGCGCCAGCAGCCAAGAGAAGACAGATACGCAGTATTTT CASSQEKTDTQYF TRBJ2-3 NA TRBV4-1 NA
TGTGCCAGCAGCCGGGGGTCGGACACCGGGGAGCTGTTTTTT CASSRGSDTGELFF TRBJ2-2 once TRBV6-4 NA